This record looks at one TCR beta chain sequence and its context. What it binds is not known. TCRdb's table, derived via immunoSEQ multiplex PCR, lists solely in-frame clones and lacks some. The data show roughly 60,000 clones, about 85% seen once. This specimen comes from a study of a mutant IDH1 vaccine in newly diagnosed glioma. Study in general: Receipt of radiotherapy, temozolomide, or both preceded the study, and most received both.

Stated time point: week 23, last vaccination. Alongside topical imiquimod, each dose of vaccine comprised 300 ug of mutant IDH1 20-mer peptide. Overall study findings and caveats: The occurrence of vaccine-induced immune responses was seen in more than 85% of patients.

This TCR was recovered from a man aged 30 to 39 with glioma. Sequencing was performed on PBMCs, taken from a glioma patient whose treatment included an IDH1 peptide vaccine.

The DNA of the CDR3 is TGTGCCAGCAGTGCCTACAGGGGGAACTATGGCTACACCTTC. It encodes CASSAYRGNYGYTF. V is TRBV2 and J is TRBJ1-2; 8 nucleotides line up with TRBD1. The junction had 3 bases not matched to a gene; V was cut back by 4 bases and J by 2 bases. The length of the CDR3 is 14 residues. Germline CDR1 is SNHLY and CDR2 is FYNNEI.